The 15 T cell receptor beta chains presented below share a single source sample, sequenced in a study of T cell responses to AZD1222 COVID-19 vaccine. Here immunoSEQ multiplex PCR was the method, and the copy in TCRdb shows in-frame clones only, minus some. The sample contains approximately 100,000 clones, roughly 91% of which appear only once. The source was peripheral blood, collected on day 0 of AZD1222 vaccination. The receptors here all came from an adult in good health.

The V gene is TRBV28, the J gene TRBJ2-2; D unresolved. The CDR3 has 16 amino acids. Trimming stripped 5 bases from V and 3 bases from J, with 16 bases between. CDR1 and CDR2 (germline): MDHEN, SYDVKM. The CDR3 DNA is TGTGCCAGCAGTGATTCCGAGACACTACACACCGGGGAGCTGTTTTTT. This gives the protein CASSDSETLHTGELFF.

This clone showed up just once. CDR3 protein: CASSFPGTGGNQPQHF. CDR3 DNA: TGTGCCAGCAGTTTCCCTGGGACAGGGGGAAATCAGCCCCAGCATTTT. The V and J genes are TRBV28 and TRBJ1-5; 11 positions agree with TRBD1. Germline CDR1 MDHEN, CDR2 SYDVKM. V shed 3 bases, J shed 4 bases, and the junction held 5 bases outside the gene matches. The CDR3 is 16 residues long.

This clone was found once. The chain has TRBV12-3 or TRBV12-4 and TRBJ2-7, with D perhaps matching TRBD1 (5 bases). There are 11 residues in the CDR3. Trimming removed 4 bases from V and 6 bases from J, with 7 bases in between. The DNA for the CDR3 is TGTGCCAGCAGTTCAAGGGGCGAGCAGTACTTC. Encoded protein: CASSSRGEQYF.

V gene TRBV12-3 or TRBV12-4 combines with J gene TRBJ2-2; D remains unclear. The CDR3 consists of 13 residues. The V and J ends lost 7 bases and 5 bases respectively, with 11 bases between them. CDR3 coding DNA: TGTGCCAGCATGTATATGAGTACCGGGGAGCTGTTTTTT. Its protein product is CASMYMSTGELFF.

The rearrangement links TRBV27 to TRBJ2-1; possibly TRBD1 or TRBD2 for D (5 bases each). Trimming pared 6 bases from V and 1 base from J, leaving 16 bases between. Germline CDR1 and CDR2: MNHEY and SMNVEV (reference sequence). This CDR3 is 16 amino acids long. CDR3 loop: CASRDLGARSYNEQFF. CDR3 DNA: TGTGCCAGCAGGGACTTAGGGGCGCGGTCCTACAATGAGCAGTTCTTC.

The genes are TRBV30 and TRBJ2-7; D gene ambiguous. The CDR3 is made up of 11 amino acids. V lost 3 bases to trimming and J lost 2 bases, with 5 bases between them. Germline lookup yields CDR1 GTSNPN and CDR2 SVGIG (reference sequence). CDR3 region: CAWSPTYEQYF. The DNA of the CDR3 is TGTGCCTGGAGCCCCACCTACGAGCAGTACTTC.

The genes are TRBV18 and TRBJ1-1, with D possibly matching TRBD1 (5 bases). V lost 4 bases to trimming and J lost 1 base, with 10 bases between them. CDR3 length equals 14 residues. Germline V lookup: CDR1 KGHSH, CDR2 LQKENI. As DNA, the CDR3 is TGTGCCAGCTCACAGAGGGGAGAGAACACTGAAGCTTTCTTT. Its translation: CASSQRGENTEAFF.

The J gene is TRBJ1-1, the V gene TRBV21-1. TRBV21-1 corresponds to a pseudogene. This CDR3 has 15 residues. The CDR3 protein is CASSWEQKRGTEAFF. The CDR3 DNA sequence: TGTGCCAGCAGCTGGGAACAAAAGAGGGGCACTGAAGCTTTCTTT.

The rearrangement links TRBV18 to TRBJ2-5, with D hard to call. Germline assignment: CDR1 KGHSH and CDR2 LQKENI. The CDR3 has 14 amino acids. V lost 0 bases and J lost 3, with 8 bases in between. The CDR3 coding sequence is TGTGCCAGCTCACCACCGACCTCCAAAGAGACCCAGTACTTC. Translation: CASSPPTSKETQYF.

V is TRBV2 and J is TRBJ1-5, with 7 bases fitting TRBD1. The V gene end was trimmed by 8 bases and the J gene end by 4 bases; junction bases not matched to a gene: 8. Germline CDR1 SNHLY, CDR2 FYNNEI. This CDR3 spans 14 amino acids. The CDR3 region has the DNA TGTGCCAGCGGACAGGAGTCCCTAAATCAGCCCCAGCATTTT. This codes for CASGQESLNQPQHF.

The V call is TRBV30, the J call TRBJ2-1; D not certain. The V end was cut by 7 bases, the J end by 4 bases, with 14 bases between. Germline loops: CDR1 GTSNPN, CDR2 SVGIG (reference sequence). The CDR3 spans 13 residues. The CDR3 DNA sequence: TGTGCCTATAGGAGCGCCTCATACAATGAGCAGTTCTTC. Residues: CAYRSASYNEQFF.

The CDR3 nucleotides read TGTGCCAGCAGTTCGGGGTGGGTGGCCGGGGAGCTGTTTTTT. It yields the protein CASSSGWVAGELFF. The chain carries TRBV28 and TRBJ2-2; the D gene is possibly TRBD2 (5 bases). This CDR3 is built from 14 residues. Per germline, CDR1 MDHEN and CDR2 SYDVKM. V was shortened by 4 bases and J by 6 bases, with 12 bases between the two germline ends.

The chain is built from TRBV18 and TRBJ2-6; possible D gene TRBD1, 6 bases. The CDR3 length is 14 residues. V lost 3 bases and J 4 bases, leaving 7 bases between the germline ends. Per germline, CDR1 KGHSH and CDR2 LQKENI. The CDR3 protein is CASSPGTGANVLTF. The DNA for the CDR3 is TGTGCCAGCTCACCTGGGACAGGGGCCAACGTCCTGACTTTC.

This sequence joins TRBV28 and TRBJ2-3, with a possible D match to TRBD2 (6 bases). Germline CDR1 MDHEN, CDR2 SYDVKM. V was cut by 9 bases and J by 2 bases, with 21 bases left in between. The CDR3 has 16 residues. The CDR3, as DNA: TGTGCCAGTGTCCCATCGGGGCAGCGGGTCACAGATACGCAGTATTTT. As protein: CASVPSGQRVTDTQYF.

The V and J genes are TRBV7-9 and TRBJ2-5, with D tentatively TRBD2 (5 bases). Germline V gene data show CDR1 as SEHNR and CDR2 as FQNEAQ (reference sequence). Trimming removed 4 bases at V and 0 bases at J, with 15 bases between. The CDR3 has 16 amino acids. CDR3 amino acids: CASSWRTGRYQETQYF. CDR3 in DNA: TGTGCCAGCAGCTGGCGGACGGGAAGGTACCAAGAGACCCAGTACTTC.